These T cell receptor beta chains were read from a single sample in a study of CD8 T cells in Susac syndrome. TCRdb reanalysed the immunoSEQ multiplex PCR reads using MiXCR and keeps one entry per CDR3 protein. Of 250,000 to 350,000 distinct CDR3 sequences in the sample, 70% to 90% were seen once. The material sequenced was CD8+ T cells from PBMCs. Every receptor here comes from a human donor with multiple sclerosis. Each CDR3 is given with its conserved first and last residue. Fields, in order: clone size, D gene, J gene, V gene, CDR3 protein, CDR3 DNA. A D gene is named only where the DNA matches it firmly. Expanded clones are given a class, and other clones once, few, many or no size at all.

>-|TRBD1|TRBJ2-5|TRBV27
CASSHRGLPEETQYF
TGTGCCAGCAGTCACAGGGGTCTCCCCGAAGAGACCCAGTACTTC
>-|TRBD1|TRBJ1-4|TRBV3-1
CASSQETGAGKKLFF
TGTGCCAGCAGCCAAGAAACAGGGGCGGGTAAAAAACTGTTTTTT
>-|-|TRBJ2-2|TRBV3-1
CASSRETGELFF
TGTGCCAGCAGCCGGGAAACCGGGGAGCTGTTTTTT
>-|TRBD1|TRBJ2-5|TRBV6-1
CASRGTGARETQYF
TGTGCCAGCAGGGGGACAGGGGCGAGGGAGACCCAGTACTTC
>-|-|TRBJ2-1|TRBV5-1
CASSFPGQERTYNEQFF
TGCGCCAGCAGCTTCCCAGGTCAGGAGAGGACCTACAATGAGCAGTTCTTC
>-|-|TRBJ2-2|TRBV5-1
CASMTGGAGELFF
TGCGCCAGCATGACAGGAGGGGCCGGGGAGCTGTTTTTT
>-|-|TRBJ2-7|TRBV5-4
CASSLVPRTLDEQYF
TGTGCCAGCAGCTTGGTACCGAGAACTTTGGACGAGCAGTACTTC
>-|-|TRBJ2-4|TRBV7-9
CASSLTTVDKNIQYF
TGTGCCAGCAGCTTAACGACAGTTGACAAAAACATTCAGTACTTC
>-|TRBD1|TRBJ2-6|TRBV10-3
CAISESATGVPSGANVLTF
TGTGCCATCAGTGAGTCGGCGACAGGGGTCCCCTCTGGGGCCAACGTCCTGACTTTC
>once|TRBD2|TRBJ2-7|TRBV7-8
CASSPLLAGVGGEQYF
TGTGCCAGCAGCCCACTACTAGCGGGAGTCGGCGGCGAGCAGTACTTC
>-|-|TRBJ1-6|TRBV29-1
CSGAIGGTYNSPLHF
TGCAGCGGGGCTATAGGGGGAACCTATAATTCACCCCTCCACTTT
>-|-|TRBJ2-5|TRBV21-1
CASSILRFQETQYF
TGTGCCAGCAGCATTCTCAGGTTTCAAGAGACCCAGTACTTC
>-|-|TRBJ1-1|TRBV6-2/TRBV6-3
CASRLIGTPIRPRTEAFF
TGTGCCAGCAGATTAATAGGGACGCCCATCCGCCCCCGCACTGAAGCTTTCTTT
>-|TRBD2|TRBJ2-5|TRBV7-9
CASSPPGAGDGETQYF
TGTGCCAGCAGCCCCCCCGGAGCGGGAGATGGAGAGACCCAGTACTTC
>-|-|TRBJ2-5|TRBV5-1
CASSLLTRPQETQYF
TGCGCCAGCAGCTTGTTAACTAGACCCCAAGAGACCCAGTACTTC
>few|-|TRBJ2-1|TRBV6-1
CASSYGGPTYNEQFF
TGTGCCAGCAGTTACGGGGGACCAACCTACAATGAGCAGTTCTTC
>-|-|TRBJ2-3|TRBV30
CAWSVTGISTDTQYF
TGTGCCTGGAGTGTAACCGGGATTAGCACAGATACGCAGTATTTT
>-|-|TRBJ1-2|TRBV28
CASSWGPLTRGNGYTF
TGTGCCAGCAGTTGGGGTCCCCTTACTAGGGGGAATGGCTACACCTTC
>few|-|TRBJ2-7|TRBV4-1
CASSQLPLVSEQYF
TGCGCCAGCAGCCAACTACCACTAGTCTCCGAGCAGTACTTC
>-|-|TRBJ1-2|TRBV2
CASSTRHSRGYTF
TGTGCCAGCAGTACCCGACATTCTCGCGGCTACACCTTC
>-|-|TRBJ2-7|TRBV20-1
CSARGDSSYEQYF
TGCAGTGCTAGGGGGGACTCGTCCTACGAGCAGTACTTC
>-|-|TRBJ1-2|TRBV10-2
CASTEGLHYGYTF
TGCGCCAGCACCGAGGGGCTGCACTATGGCTACACCTTC
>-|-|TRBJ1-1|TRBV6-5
CASSPGGATGTEAFF
TGTGCCAGCAGCCCCGGGGGGGCGACTGGGACTGAAGCTTTCTTT
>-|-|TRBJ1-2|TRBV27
CASSLFPPENYGYTF
TGTGCCAGCAGTTTATTTCCCCCGGAGAACTATGGCTACACCTTC
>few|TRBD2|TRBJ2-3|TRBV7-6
CASSLVELPGTGGYTDTQYF
TGTGCCAGCAGCTTAGTTGAACTCCCGGGAACGGGAGGGTACACAGATACGCAGTATTTT